Each of the 18 T cell receptor beta chains below was sequenced from the same sample in a study of beta chain features in type 1 diabetes. The entirety of the isolated RNA underwent reverse transcription, so expressed TCRB transcripts were sequenced. Clones were sequenced by immunoSEQ multiplex PCR, and TCRdb holds only the in-frame ones, with some missing. The sample has about 900,000 clones, roughly 16% seen once. Sequencing was carried out using naive CD4+ T cells from blood. These receptors all stem from a woman aged 18-30 years in good health.

This clone was picked up a small number of times. The V and J genes are TRBV5-1 and TRBJ2-1, with TRBD1 matching 8 bases. The J segment lost 0 bases and the V segment lost 4 bases, leaving 6 bases of the junction unmatched. Germline V gene sequence: CDR1 SGHRS, CDR2 YFSETQ. The CDR3 consists of 16 residues. CDR3 DNA sequence: TGCGCCAGCAGCCCGACCACAGGGGGCTCCTACAATGAGCAGTTCTTC. It yields the protein CASSPTTGGSYNEQFF. Variable domain in full (rest from reference TRBV5-1 and TRBJ2-1): KAGVTQTPRYLIKTRGQQVTLSCSPISGHRSVSWYQQTPGQGLQFLFEYFSETQRNKGNFPGRFSGRQFSNSRSEMNVSTLELGDSALYLCASSPTTGGSYNEQFFGPGTRLTVL.

CDR3 sequence: CASSFWDRVQPQHF. In nucleotides, the CDR3 is TGTGCCAGCAGTTTCTGGGACAGGGTGCAGCCCCAGCATTTT. The gene calls are TRBV28 and TRBJ1-5, with TRBD1 identical over 9 bases. V gave up 3 bases and J gave up 7 bases; unmatched junction bases: 4. Germline CDR1 MDHEN, CDR2 SYDVKM. This CDR3 is 14 amino acids long.

This clone was detected only a few times. This chain links TRBV18 with TRBJ2-6; D not certain. This CDR3 has 16 amino acids. Trimming stripped 3 bases from V and 4 bases from J, with 13 bases between. Germline lookup yields CDR1 KGHSH and CDR2 LQKENI. The CDR3 reads CASSPQGPFGANVLTF. CDR3 sequence (DNA): TGTGCCAGCTCACCTCAAGGGCCGTTCGGGGCCAACGTCCTGACTTTC.

This clone was seen a handful of times. This chain uses TRBV28 with TRBJ2-7, with 9 bases matching TRBD2. Per germline, CDR1 MDHEN and CDR2 SYDVKM. The CDR3 contains 15 residues. V lost 2 bases and J lost 3; bases outside the gene matches: 5. CDR3 sequence (DNA): TGTGCCAGCAGTTTAGCGGGAGGGTTCGGCTACGAGCAGTACTTC. Translating gives CASSLAGGFGYEQYF.

This clone was seen only a few times. The rearrangement joins TRBV7-8 to TRBJ2-4; no clear D gene. CDR3 length: 14 amino acids. Germline CDR1 is SGHVS and CDR2 is FQNEAQ. V lost 3 bases and J 9 bases, leaving 15 bases between the germline ends. The DNA of the CDR3 is TGTGCCAGCAGCTTGCTGAGTAGGGCCCTCATTCAGTACTTC. Translating gives CASSLLSRALIQYF.

This clone was seen more than once but under ten times. CDR3 in DNA: TGCAGCGTTACCTTGGACAGGGCTTACAATGAGCAGTTCTTC. It codes for CSVTLDRAYNEQFF. The chain uses TRBV29-1 and TRBJ2-1, with 8 bases matching TRBD1. The CDR3 has 14 residues. V trimming: 5 bases; J trimming: 4 bases; junction bases outside the gene matches: 7. CDR1 and CDR2 (germline): SQVTM, ANQGSEA.

The chain couples TRBV28 to TRBJ2-4; 16 bases map to TRBD2. Germline CDR1 MDHEN, CDR2 SYDVKM. There are 18 residues in the CDR3. V shed 3 bases and J 3 bases; nucleotides not matched to a gene: 5. This CDR3 is CASSLGLAGGPSKNIQYF. The CDR3 DNA reads TGTGCCAGCAGTTTGGGACTAGCGGGAGGGCCAAGCAAAAACATTCAGTACTTC.

This clone has a handful of counts. The chain carries TRBV11-2 and TRBJ2-1, with D possibly being TRBD1 or TRBD2 (6 bases each). The germline gives CDR1 SGHAT, CDR2 FQNNGV. The CDR3 has 16 amino acids. V lost 6 bases and J lost 6, with 21 bases in between. The CDR3 spells CASRPDFGGFPNEQFF. In nucleotides, the CDR3 is TGTGCCAGCAGACCGGACTTCGGGGGCTTCCCCAATGAGCAGTTCTTC.

The table lists this clone with a few counts. The CDR3 reads CATSRDPGTGNTGELFF. The CDR3 nucleotides are TGTGCCACCAGCAGAGATCCCGGGACAGGGAACACCGGGGAGCTGTTTTTT. The chain uses TRBV15 and TRBJ2-2, with TRBD1 matching over 8 bases. In germline, CDR1 is LNHNV, CDR2 YYDKDF (reference sequence). J lost 1 base, V lost 0 bases, and 4 bases had no gene match. CDR3 length: 17 amino acids.

This clone turned up a few times. V gene TRBV7-2 combines with J gene TRBJ1-3, with D possibly matching TRBD1 (5 bases). The CDR3 covers 15 residues. Germline values: CDR1 SGHTA, CDR2 FQGNSA. The V end was cut by 5 bases, the J end by 0 bases, with 11 bases between. This CDR3 is CASSPGTYSGNTIYF. The CDR3 DNA sequence: TGTGCCAGCAGCCCAGGGACGTACTCTGGAAACACCATATATTTT. The full variable domain, rest sourced from reference TRBV7-2 and TRBJ1-3, is GAGVSQSPSNKVTEKGKDVELRCDPISGHTALYWYRQSLGQGLEFLIYFQGNSAPDKSGLPSDRFSAERTGGSVSTLTIQRTQQEDSAVYLCASSPGTYSGNTIYFGEGSWLTVV.

CDR3 DNA: TGTGCCAGCAGCCACCCTTTCGGCAGCACAGATACGCAGTATTTT. It translates to CASSHPFGSTDTQYF. The rearrangement links TRBV7-2 to TRBJ2-3; D remains unclear. The CDR3 runs 15 residues. The germline V and J ends were trimmed by 5 bases and 0 bases, with 12 bases remaining between them. Germline V gene sequence: CDR1 SGHTA, CDR2 FQGNSA.

The chain carries TRBV28 and TRBJ2-4; D may correspond to TRBD1 or TRBD2 (5 bases each). V lost 2 bases to trimming and J lost 11 bases, with 19 bases between them. The germline V gene has CDR1 MDHEN and CDR2 SYDVKM. There are 15 residues in the CDR3. The CDR3, as DNA: TGTGCCAGCAGTTTAGCTGGTGGGGTGGGGGTTGTTCAGTACTTC. Protein product: CASSLAGGVGVVQYF.

The V call is TRBV28, the J call TRBJ2-4; TRBD2 is a possible D gene (6 bases). CDR1 is MDHEN and CDR2 is SYDVKM in the germline V gene. The V end was cut by 3 bases, the J end by 5 bases, with 11 bases between. The CDR3 runs 14 residues. This CDR3 is CASSFPGVENIQYF. The CDR3 DNA sequence: TGTGCCAGCAGTTTTCCGGGAGTCGAAAACATTCAGTACTTC.

The chain joins TRBV4-1 to TRBJ2-7; D is unclear. There are 14 residues in the CDR3. Germline CDR1 reads MGHRA; CDR2 reads YSYEKL. The V end was cut by 3 bases, the J end by 6 bases, with 15 bases between. CDR3 protein: CASSHPLNSLEQYF. The CDR3 DNA is TGCGCCAGCAGCCACCCATTGAATTCTCTCGAGCAGTACTTC.

Of note for this clone: This same CDR3 is encoded by further DNA sequences in the sample. This sequence joins TRBV10-3 and TRBJ2-7; the D gene is possibly TRBD2 (6 bases). V lost 0 bases, J lost 3 bases, and 9 bases lay in between. The CDR3 is 14 amino acids. CDR1 is ENHRY and CDR2 is SYGVKD in the germline V gene. CDR3 sequence (DNA): TGTGCCATCAGTGAGTCGTTCGGGAGCTACGAGCAGTACTTC. It yields the protein CAISESFGSYEQYF.

This clone was observed a handful of times. The V call is TRBV6-6, the J call TRBJ2-7, with 11 bases identical to TRBD2. This CDR3 is 15 amino acids long. V shed 2 bases, J shed 5 bases, and the junction held 5 bases outside the gene matches. CDR1 and CDR2 from the germline V gene are MNHNY and SVGAGI (reference sequence). The CDR3 DNA follows: TGTGCCAGCAGTTACGTCTTAGCGGGAGGGAACGAGCAGTACTTC. The encoded protein is CASSYVLAGGNEQYF.

V gene TRBV6-5 combines with J gene TRBJ2-1; the D gene is possibly TRBD1 (6 bases). The germline V gene has CDR1 MNHEY and CDR2 SVGAGI. Deletions cut 7 bases from V and 6 bases from J, with 13 bases between. This CDR3 contains 13 residues. In nucleotides, the CDR3 is TGTGCCAGCAAACGACAGGATGGCAATGAGCAGTTCTTC. Amino acids: CASKRQDGNEQFF.

The chain has TRBV28 and TRBJ2-1, with 9 bases lining up with TRBD1. Germline CDR1 reads MDHEN; CDR2 reads SYDVKM. The CDR3 contains 15 residues. Trimming at V came to 6 bases and at J to 1 base, leaving 4 bases not matched to a gene. CDR3 loop: CASSSGTGSYNEQFF. The CDR3 bases are TGTGCCAGCAGCTCCGGGACAGGGTCCTACAATGAGCAGTTCTTC.